A selection of T cell receptor beta chains follows, all from one sample in a study of blood T cell repertoires in COVID-19. Generated by immunoSEQ multiplex PCR, the TCRdb table keeps only in-frame clones and is missing some. The table records roughly 400,000 clones, roughly 86% of them present only once. The sample comprised PBMCs or T cells enriched from blood (not recorded which). These receptors were taken from a woman aged 40 to 50 with acute COVID-19. Each CDR3 is given with its conserved first and last residue. The D gene is left open where the match is weak. The size entry is marked missing in some rows and otherwise reads once, few, many or a size class.

>NA|TRBV5-1|17|TRBD2|TRBJ2-2
TGCGCCAGCAGCTTGGGGGCTAGCGGGGCTTCCACCGGGGAGCTGTTTTTT
CASSLGASGASTGELFF
>NA|TRBV30|13|NA|TRBJ1-6
TGTGCCTGGAGTTCCAGGGGAGATTCACCCCTCCACTTT
CAWSSRGDSPLHF
>NA|TRBV29-1|17|NA|TRBJ2-6
TGCAGCGTTGAAGATCTGGGGCGAACCTCTGGGGCCAACGTCCTGACTTTC
CSVEDLGRTSGANVLTF
>NA|TRBV15|13|NA|TRBJ1-6
TGTGCCACCAGCAGAAACACAATTGGACCCCTCCACTTT
CATSRNTIGPLHF
>NA|TRBV7-8|16|NA|TRBJ1-5
TGTGCCAGCAGCCTAATGTCAGGAGCGGGCAATCAGCCCCAGCATTTT
CASSLMSGAGNQPQHF
>NA|TRBV7-2|15|TRBD1|TRBJ2-2
TGTGCCAGCAGCTTGAGGACAGGCGGCACCGGGGAGCTGTTTTTT
CASSLRTGGTGELFF
>few|TRBV7-2|16|TRBD1|TRBJ1-2
TGTGCCAGCAGCTTAATACAGGGGGCAAATGGCTATGGCTACACCTTC
CASSLIQGANGYGYTF
>NA|TRBV19|14|TRBD1|TRBJ1-1
TGTGCCAGTAGTATTCCCACAGGGGGCACTGAAGCTTTCTTT
CASSIPTGGTEAFF
>NA|TRBV30|15|TRBD1|TRBJ1-4
TGTGCCTGGAAGCCGGGACAGGGGTCATATGAAAAACTGTTTTTT
CAWKPGQGSYEKLFF
>NA|TRBV7-8|15|TRBD1|TRBJ1-2
TGTGCCAGCAGCGAACCGGACAGGGTGGGCTATGGCTACACCTTC
CASSEPDRVGYGYTF
>NA|TRBV9|14|NA|TRBJ1-4
TGTGCCAGCAGCGTAAATCAGGGGAGTGAAAAACTGTTTTTT
CASSVNQGSEKLFF
>NA|TRBV28|14|NA|TRBJ2-1
TGTGCCAGCAGTTTAGCGGGGGCGCGCAATGAGCAGTTCTTC
CASSLAGARNEQFF
>NA|TRBV19|17|TRBD1|TRBJ2-6
TGTGCCAGCCAGGGACAGGGGCGTTTATCTGGGGCCAACGTCCTGACTTTC
CASQGQGRLSGANVLTF
>NA|TRBV4-2|15|NA|TRBJ1-1
TGTGCCAGCAGTACCGGGACAAGGATGAACACTGAAGCTTTCTTT
CASSTGTRMNTEAFF
>few|TRBV5-1|14|TRBD1|TRBJ1-1
TGCGCCAGCAGCCGGGACAGGGGCGAGGCCCCAGCTTTCTTT
CASSRDRGEAPAFF
>NA|TRBV18|15|TRBD1|TRBJ2-5
TGTGCCAGCTCACCCGGGACAGGGACTCAAGAGACCCAGTACTTC
CASSPGTGTQETQYF
>NA|TRBV6-5|13|NA|TRBJ2-1
TGTGCCAGCAGTAAGACTACCCCCAATGAGCAGTTCTTC
CASSKTTPNEQFF
>NA|TRBV9|14|TRBD1|TRBJ1-5
TGTGCCAGCAGCGAACAGGGGTGGGCTCAGCCCCAGCATTTT
CASSEQGWAQPQHF
>NA|TRBV3-1/TRBV3-2|16|TRBD2|TRBJ2-1
TGTGCCAGCAGCCAATCTACTAGCGGGGGAGCCAATGAGCAGTTCTTC
CASSQSTSGGANEQFF
>once|TRBV5-1|14|TRBD2|TRBJ2-1
TGCGCCAGCAGGCCGGGACTAGAGTACAATGAGCAGTTCTTC
CASRPGLEYNEQFF
>NA|TRBV29-1|15|TRBD1|TRBJ2-3
TGCAGCGTTGATGGACAGGGGGCCAACACAGATACGCAGTATTTT
CSVDGQGANTDTQYF
>once|TRBV10-3|13|TRBD2|TRBJ2-1
TGTGCCATCACGGGGGGTCCTTTCAATGAGCAGTTCTTC
CAITGGPFNEQFF
>NA|TRBV29-1|14|NA|TRBJ1-1
TGCAGCGTCAGAGGCCCGGGACAGAACACTGAAGCTTTCTTT
CSVRGPGQNTEAFF
>NA|TRBV19|15|NA|TRBJ1-6
TGTGCCAGTAGTATTGATGGGGCGGATAATTCACCCCTCCACTTT
CASSIDGADNSPLHF
>NA|TRBV5-5|13|NA|TRBJ1-2
TGTGCCAGCAGCTTAGGAGGTGACTATGGCTACACCTTC
CASSLGGDYGYTF
>NA|TRBV2|15|NA|TRBJ1-1
TGTGCCACTTCAGGGCCCGGACACCTGAACACTGAAGCTTTCTTT
CATSGPGHLNTEAFF
>NA|TRBV30|14|TRBD1|TRBJ2-5
TGTGCCTGGAGTGTTGTGGCAGGGGGAGCGACCCAGTACTTC
CAWSVVAGGATQYF